The 22 T cell receptor beta chains below were found in one sample sequenced in a study of blood T cells in healthy people across ages. Primers used in a second PCR of roughly 6 to 11 cycles were a sample-barcoded 5' primer and a J-beta primer mix. Each CDR3 protein gets one entry after TCRdb re-called the 5' RACE reads with MiXCR. Here the sample spans about 1,600,000 distinct CDR3 sequences, roughly 40% being singletons. The material sequenced was blood. These receptors were taken from a woman aged 18-35 years in good health.

The chain recombines TRBV7-8 with TRBJ2-5, with D possibly matching TRBD1 (5 bases). The CDR3 has 16 amino acids. Trimming cost V 5 bases and J 2 bases, with 18 bases left between them. Germline V gene lookup returns CDR1 SGHVS and CDR2 FQNEAQ. The chain's CDR3 is CASSQLLGVRQETQYF. For the CDR3, the DNA is TGTGCCAGCAGCCAACTATTAGGGGTTAGGCAAGAGACCCAGTACTTC.

This clonotype was counted only a few times. V and J are TRBV7-6 and TRBJ2-7; 11 bases match TRBD2. The germline CDR1 and CDR2 sequences are SGHVS and FNYEAQ. Losses at the gene ends were 6 bases for V and 2 bases for J; bases not matched to a gene: 9. The CDR3 length is 16 residues. CDR3 residues: CASSKGTSGTTYEQYF. The CDR3 DNA reads TGTGCCAGCAGTAAGGGGACTAGCGGTACCACCTACGAGCAGTACTTC.

This clonotype occurred a few times. The CDR3 bases are TGCAGTGCTCCGACACAATACAATGAGCAGTTCTTC. Translation: CSAPTQYNEQFF. J is TRBJ2-1 and V is TRBV20-1; D remains ambiguous. Per germline, CDR1 DFQATT and CDR2 SNEGSKA (reference sequence). The CDR3 consists of 12 residues. Trimming took 5 bases from V and 4 from J, leaving 9 bases between them.

The table lists this clonotype with a few counts. The rearrangement links TRBV20-1 to TRBJ2-1; a weak D match, TRBD2 (6 bases). There are 13 residues in the CDR3. Germline values: CDR1 DFQATT, CDR2 SNEGSKA (reference sequence). The V and J ends lost 6 bases and 4 bases respectively, with 13 bases between them. CDR3 sequence (DNA): TGCAGTGCAGATCAGGGAGGTTACAATGAGCAGTTCTTC. Translated: CSADQGGYNEQFF.

This clonotype has only a few counts. This chain uses TRBV2 with TRBJ2-7; D is undetermined. The germline CDR1 and CDR2 sequences are SNHLY and FYNNEI. CDR3 length equals 14 residues. The V end lost 0 bases, the J end lost 2 bases, and 8 bases lay between the germline ends. CDR3 nucleotide sequence: TGTGCCAGCAGTGAAGCTGCGCAGACCTACGAGCAGTACTTC. It encodes CASSEAAQTYEQYF.

The gene calls are TRBV20-1 and TRBJ1-3, with D uncertain. From germline, CDR1 is DFQATT and CDR2 SNEGSKA (reference sequence). The ends were cut back, 0 bases at V and 3 bases at J, with 3 bases in the middle. This CDR3 is 12 amino acids long. As DNA, the CDR3 is TGCAGTGCTAGAGATTATGGAAACACCATATATTTT. Its translation is CSARDYGNTIYF.

This chain joins TRBV21-1 and TRBJ2-1; TRBD1, the table's D call, was not compared with the DNA. TRBV21-1 is a pseudogene segment. This CDR3 has 18 amino acids. The CDR3, as DNA: TGTGCCAGCAGCAAATCGGCCTCTACCGGGACGGTTAACAATGAGCAGTTCTTC. This gives the protein CASSKSASTGTVNNEQFF.

This clonotype occurred once. An end of the junction does not agree with germline; a read error may underlie this. The chain links TRBV7-7 to TRBJ2-1, with D perhaps matching TRBD2 (5 bases). From germline, CDR1 is SSHAT and CDR2 FNYEAQ (reference sequence). This CDR3 is built from 15 residues. CDR3 nucleotide sequence: TGTGCTAGCAGCCCCCTGGATCGGGATCTCAATGAGCAGTTCTTC. Its protein is CASSPLDRDLNEQFF.

This chain joins TRBV28 and TRBJ2-7, with D uncertain. Per the germline V gene, CDR1 is MDHEN and CDR2 is SYDVKM. Trimming removed 3 bases at V and 0 bases at J, with 12 bases between. This CDR3 spans 15 amino acids. The DNA of the CDR3 is TGTGCCAGCAGTTTCAGAAGCAGACCCTCCTACGAGCAGTACTTC. It yields the protein CASSFRSRPSYEQYF.

The chain employs TRBV29-1 and TRBJ1-5; D not certain. The length of the CDR3 is 14 residues. V was clipped by 7 bases and J by 4 bases, with 17 bases between them. Germline values: CDR1 SQVTM, CDR2 ANQGSEA. The CDR3 DNA is TGCAGCGAAACGAAGGAGCTTAGGAATCAGCCCCAGCATTTT. Protein sequence: CSETKELRNQPQHF.

This clonotype was seen a handful of times. The chain carries TRBV4-1 and TRBJ2-1, with TRBD2 as a possible D gene (5 bases). The CDR3 is 13 amino acids. Trimming stripped 1 base from V and 7 bases from J, with 8 bases between. CDR1 MGHRA and CDR2 YSYEKL come from the germline V gene. The CDR3 protein is CASSQVGVNEQFF. The CDR3 DNA reads TGCGCCAGCAGCCAAGTGGGAGTGAATGAGCAGTTCTTC.

This clonotype was detected ten times or more. V and J are TRBV20-1 and TRBJ2-5; 8 bases line up with TRBD1. Germline CDR1 is DFQATT and CDR2 is SNEGSKA (reference sequence). The CDR3 has 14 residues. V lost 1 base, J lost 1 base, and 2 bases stayed unmatched. This CDR3 is CSARGDRGQETQYF. CDR3 nucleotides: TGCAGTGCTAGAGGCGACAGGGGCCAAGAGACCCAGTACTTC.

This clonotype was picked up a small number of times. This chain connects TRBV7-9 to TRBJ2-7; 7 nucleotides align to TRBD1. Trimming took 5 bases from V and 4 from J; bases not matched to a gene: 11. The CDR3 extends over 15 amino acids. In germline, CDR1 is SEHNR, CDR2 FQNEAQ (reference sequence). The CDR3 loop reads CASSISGTASYEQYF. CDR3 sequence (DNA): TGTGCCAGCAGCATCTCCGGGACAGCCTCTTACGAGCAGTACTTC.

The J gene is TRBJ1-1, the V gene TRBV5-1, with D unclear. CDR3 length: 14 residues. Between the trimmed V and J ends, which lost 5 bases and 4 bases, there was a span of 15 bases. Germline-derived CDR1 and CDR2 are SGHRS and YFSETQ. The CDR3 bases are TGCGCCAGCAGTCCCCACCTCGAGGGCACTGAAGCTTTCTTT. Encoded protein: CASSPHLEGTEAFF.

This clonotype was counted ten times or more. V gene TRBV7-9 combines with J gene TRBJ2-5; D is possibly TRBD1 (6 bases). Trimming cost V 6 bases and J 2 bases, with 19 bases left between them. CDR1 is SEHNR and CDR2 is FQNEAQ in the germline V gene (reference sequence). This CDR3 has 16 residues. CDR3 bases: TGTGCCAGCAGACACTCCGGGACACAGATTCAAGAGACCCAGTACTTC. Encoded protein: CASRHSGTQIQETQYF.

J is TRBJ2-3 and V is TRBV6-5; D possibly corresponds to TRBD1 (7 bases). The CDR3 covers 16 residues. The germline gives CDR1 MNHEY, CDR2 SVGAGI. Trimming removed 0 bases at V and 5 bases at J, with 15 bases between. The CDR3 sequence is CASSYSGQGGGDTQYF. The CDR3 DNA follows: TGTGCCAGCAGTTACTCGGGTCAGGGGGGTGGAGATACGCAGTATTTT.

The rearrangement uses TRBV3-1 and TRBJ2-4; tentatively, D is TRBD1 (6 bases). CDR1 and CDR2 from the germline V gene are LGHDT and YNNKEL (reference sequence). The V and J ends lost 3 bases and 13 bases respectively, with 22 bases between them. The CDR3 covers 15 residues. The CDR3 spells CASSQADSPHGEQYF. The CDR3 bases are TGTGCCAGCAGCCAGGCGGACAGTCCCCATGGGGAGCAGTACTTC.

This clonotype was seen more than once but under ten times. The J gene is TRBJ2-1, the V gene TRBV12-3 or TRBV12-4; D remains unclear. V gave up 1 base and J gave up 8 bases, with 12 bases separating them. This CDR3 is 14 amino acids long. Written as DNA, the CDR3 is TGTGCCAGCAGTTTAGAGTTTAGGGCCTATGAGCAGTTCTTC. Protein: CASSLEFRAYEQFF.

This clonotype was found many times. The J gene is TRBJ2-7, the V gene TRBV4-1; TRBD1 might be the D (5 bases). This CDR3 spans 15 amino acids. Germline CDR1 and CDR2: MGHRA and YSYEKL. The V end lost 1 base, the J end lost 1 base, and 11 bases lay between the germline ends. CDR3 protein: CASSQGPDTSYEQYF. Written as DNA, the CDR3 is TGCGCCAGCAGCCAAGGCCCGGACACGTCCTACGAGCAGTACTTC.

This chain connects TRBV7-2 to TRBJ2-4; D could derive from TRBD1 or TRBD2 (5 bases each). V was shortened by 5 bases and J by 7 bases, with 15 bases between the two germline ends. The CDR3 runs to 14 residues. Germline V lookup: CDR1 SGHTA, CDR2 FQGNSA. CDR3 bases: TGTGCCAGCAGCCCAGGTGGGGGATGGAACATTCAGTACTTC. It codes for CASSPGGGWNIQYF.

Of note for this clonotype: Germline and junction disagree at one end, which may indicate a read error. This chain links TRBV5-1 with TRBJ2-1; TRBD2 agrees at 8 bases. This CDR3 contains 15 residues. Germline CDR1 and CDR2: SGHRS and YFSETQ. The CDR3 here is CTSSLAAGGYNEQFF. CDR3 nucleotide sequence: TGCACCAGCAGCTTGGCGGCGGGGGGCTACAATGAGCAGTTCTTC.

This sequence joins TRBV5-1 and TRBJ1-6; D is undetermined. Trimming removed 1 base at V and 7 bases at J, with 15 bases between. Germline assignment: CDR1 SGHRS and CDR2 YFSETQ. The CDR3 is 16 residues long. The CDR3 DNA is TGCGCCAGCAGCTTGTCGACATCCGTACCGAATTCACCCCTCCACTTT. Its protein is CASSLSTSVPNSPLHF.